Following are 3 T cell receptor beta chains from one sample sequenced in a study of blood T cell repertoires in COVID-19. Repertoires were generated with immunoSEQ multiplex PCR, while TCRdb's copy carries only in-frame clones and drops some. The sample consists of 300,000 to 350,000 clones, 80% to 90% of them appearing once. Specimen: PBMCs or T cells enriched from blood (not recorded which). The receptors were gathered from a man in his thirties or forties who had recovered from COVID-19.

The V and J genes are TRBV19 and TRBJ1-4; no clear D gene. The CDR3 has 13 residues. V lost 4 bases and J lost 8, with 11 bases in between. Germline CDR1 reads LNHDA; CDR2 reads SQIVND (reference sequence). CDR3 sequence: CASSTRTLEKLFF. DNA of the CDR3: TGTGCCAGTAGTACCAGGACTCTAGAAAAACTGTTTTTT.

The sample holds a few counts of this clone. The rearrangement links TRBV2 to TRBJ1-3, with D perhaps TRBD1 (5 bases). The CDR3 is made up of 15 amino acids. Germline V gene data show CDR1 as SNHLY and CDR2 as FYNNEI. V lost 5 bases to trimming and J lost 0 bases, with 11 bases between them. CDR3 sequence: CASSPGPFSGNTIYF. Here the CDR3 DNA reads TGTGCCAGCAGTCCAGGGCCCTTCTCTGGAAACACCATATATTTT.

This clone was seen only once. The J gene is TRBJ2-3, the V gene TRBV3-1 (or the pseudogene TRBV3-2), with a possible D match to TRBD2 (6 bases). Between the trimmed V and J ends, which lost 4 bases and 5 bases, there was a span of 10 bases. This CDR3 has 13 amino acids. Germline V gene data show CDR1 as LGHDT and CDR2 as YNNKEL (reference sequence). CDR3 sequence (DNA): TGTGCCAGCAGCCGCGGGGTTCAAGATACGCAGTATTTT. It specifies CASSRGVQDTQYF.